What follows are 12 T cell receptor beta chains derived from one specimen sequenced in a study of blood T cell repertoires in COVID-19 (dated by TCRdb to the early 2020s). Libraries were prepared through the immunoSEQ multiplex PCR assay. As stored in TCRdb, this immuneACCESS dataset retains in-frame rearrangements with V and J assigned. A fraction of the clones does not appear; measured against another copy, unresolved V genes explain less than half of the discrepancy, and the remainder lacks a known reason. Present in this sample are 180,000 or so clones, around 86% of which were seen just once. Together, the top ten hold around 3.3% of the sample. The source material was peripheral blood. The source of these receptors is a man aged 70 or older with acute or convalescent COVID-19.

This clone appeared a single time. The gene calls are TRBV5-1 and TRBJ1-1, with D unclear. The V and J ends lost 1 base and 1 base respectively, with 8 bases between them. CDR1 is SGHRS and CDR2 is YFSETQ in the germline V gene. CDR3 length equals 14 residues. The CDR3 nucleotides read TGCGCCAGCAGCTTGACAGCCCCGAACACTGAAGCTTTCTTT. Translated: CASSLTAPNTEAFF.

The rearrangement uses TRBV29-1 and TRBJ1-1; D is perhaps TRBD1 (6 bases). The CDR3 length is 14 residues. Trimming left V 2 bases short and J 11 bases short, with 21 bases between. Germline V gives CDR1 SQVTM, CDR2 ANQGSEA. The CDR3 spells CSVETVQGQSVAFF. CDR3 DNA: TGCAGCGTTGAAACGGTTCAGGGGCAGAGTGTGGCTTTCTTT.

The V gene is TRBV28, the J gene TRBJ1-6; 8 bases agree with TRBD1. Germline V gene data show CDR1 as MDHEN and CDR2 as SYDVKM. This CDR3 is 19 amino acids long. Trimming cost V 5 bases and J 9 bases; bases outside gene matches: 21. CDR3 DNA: TGTGCCAGCAGTCACTCCGGGACAGGTAATAAGGACGGGCCTTCACCCCTCCACTTT. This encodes CASSHSGTGNKDGPSPLHF.

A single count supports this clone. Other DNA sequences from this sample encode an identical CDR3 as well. In DNA form, the CDR3 reads TGCGCCAGCAGCTTGGGACTAGCGGGAGGTGGGGAGACCCAGTACTTC. Translated: CASSLGLAGGGETQYF. The V call is TRBV5-1, the J call TRBJ2-5; 13 bases agree with TRBD2. J gave up 5 bases and V 0 bases, and 4 bases lay outside the gene matches. The CDR3 is 16 amino acids. Germline CDR1 is SGHRS and CDR2 is YFSETQ.

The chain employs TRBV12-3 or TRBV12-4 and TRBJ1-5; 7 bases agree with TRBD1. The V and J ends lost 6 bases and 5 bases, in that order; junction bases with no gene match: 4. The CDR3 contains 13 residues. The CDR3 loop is CASRGQEYQPQHF. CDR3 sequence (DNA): TGTGCCAGCAGAGGACAGGAATATCAGCCCCAGCATTTT.

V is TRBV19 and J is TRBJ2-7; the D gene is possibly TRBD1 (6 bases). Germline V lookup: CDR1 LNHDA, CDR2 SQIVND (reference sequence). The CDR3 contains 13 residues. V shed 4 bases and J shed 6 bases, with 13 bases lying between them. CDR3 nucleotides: TGTGCCAGTAGTACCCTAACAGGGAGCGAGCAGTACTTC. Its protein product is CASSTLTGSEQYF.

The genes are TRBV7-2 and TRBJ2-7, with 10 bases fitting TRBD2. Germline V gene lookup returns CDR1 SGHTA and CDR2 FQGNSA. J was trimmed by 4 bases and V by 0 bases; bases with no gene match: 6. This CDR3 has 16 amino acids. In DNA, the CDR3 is TGTGCCAGCAGCTTAGCGGGGAGCGGGGGGGTTTACGAGCAGTACTTC. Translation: CASSLAGSGGVYEQYF. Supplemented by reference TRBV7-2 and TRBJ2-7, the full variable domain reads GAGVSQSPSNKVTEKGKDVELRCDPISGHTALYWYRQSLGQGLEFLIYFQGNSAPDKSGLPSDRFSAERTGGSVSTLTIQRTQQEDSAVYLCASSLAGSGGVYEQYFGPGTRLTVT.

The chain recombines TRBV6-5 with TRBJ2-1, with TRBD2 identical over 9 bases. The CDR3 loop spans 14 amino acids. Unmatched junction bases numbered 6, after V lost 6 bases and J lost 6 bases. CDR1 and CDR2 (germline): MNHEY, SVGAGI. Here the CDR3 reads CASRQSGGTNEQFF. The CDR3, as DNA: TGTGCCAGCAGACAAAGCGGGGGGACCAATGAGCAGTTCTTC.

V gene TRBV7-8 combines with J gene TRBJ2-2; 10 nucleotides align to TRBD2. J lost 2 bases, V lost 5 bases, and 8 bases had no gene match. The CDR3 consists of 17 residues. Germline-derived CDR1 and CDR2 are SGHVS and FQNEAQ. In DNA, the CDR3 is TGTGCCAGCAGCACCCTAGCGGGAGTCAGCAACACCGGGGAGCTGTTTTTT. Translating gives CASSTLAGVSNTGELFF.

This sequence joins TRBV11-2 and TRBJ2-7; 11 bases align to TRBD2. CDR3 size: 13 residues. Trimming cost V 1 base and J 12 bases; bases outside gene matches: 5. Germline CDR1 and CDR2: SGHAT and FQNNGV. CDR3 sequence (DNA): TGTGCCAGCAGCTTAGCGGCTAGCGGGGGGCTGTACTTC. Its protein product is CASSLAASGGLYF.

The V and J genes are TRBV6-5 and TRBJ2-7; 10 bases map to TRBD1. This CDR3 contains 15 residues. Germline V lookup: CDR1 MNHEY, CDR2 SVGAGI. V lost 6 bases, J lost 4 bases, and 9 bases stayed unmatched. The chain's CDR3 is CASRARQGARYEQYF. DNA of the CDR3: TGTGCCAGCAGGGCGAGACAGGGGGCGCGATACGAGCAGTACTTC.

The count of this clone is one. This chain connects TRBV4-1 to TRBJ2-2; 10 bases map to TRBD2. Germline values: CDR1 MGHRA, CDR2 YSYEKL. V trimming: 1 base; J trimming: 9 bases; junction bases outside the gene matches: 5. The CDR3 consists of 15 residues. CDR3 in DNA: TGCGCCAGCAGCCAAGTCCTAGCGGGAGTGAGGGAGCTGTTTTTT. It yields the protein CASSQVLAGVRELFF.